This T cell receptor beta chain was identified in a study of early T cells in non-severe SARS-CoV-2 infection. The V end was cut by 3 bases, the J end by 1 base, with 9 bases between. The CDR3 has 14 amino acids. The germline gives CDR1 SEHNR, CDR2 FQNEAQ (reference sequence). Individually, cDNA molecules had unique molecular identifiers attached to them. TCRdb reprocessed the 5' RACE reads with MiXCR, giving one entry per CDR3 protein. Of roughly 64,000 distinct CDR3 sequences in the sample, approximately 10% were seen once. This rearrangement joins TRBV7-9 to TRBJ2-5; D may be TRBD1 (5 bases). Here the sequenced sample was whole blood, taken at baseline. The source is an adult who was a healthcare worker with PCR-confirmed SARS-CoV-2 infection or an uninfected control (not recorded which). The CDR3 sequence: CASSLDTRQETQYF. The CDR3 region has the DNA TGTGCCAGCAGCTTGGACACCCGCCAAGAGACCCAGTACTTC.